This TCR beta chain was recovered during a study of high-grade serous ovarian cancer treatment subgroups. Sequencing used immunoSEQ multiplex PCR; TCRdb keeps in-frame clones, though not all of them. The data hold fewer than 4,000 clones, with under 70% observed a single time. Points on this clone: Its antigen is as yet unknown.

Findings and limits, study-wide: Same-patient tumor repertoires overlapped at roughly 0.1 to 0.79; different patients barely overlapped.

Tumor samples were obtained before definitive surgery or chemotherapy. The TCR comes from a human donor with high-grade serous ovarian cancer. Specimen: tumor tissue.

CDR3 DNA sequence: TGTGCCAGCAGCGCGGGGGGCAGGGAAGGGTCCGAGCAGTACTTC. Amino acid sequence: CASSAGGREGSEQYF. The chain carries TRBV9 and TRBJ2-7, with D maybe TRBD2 (7 bases). The V and J ends lost 3 bases and 6 bases respectively, with 19 bases between them. This CDR3 contains 15 residues. Per germline, CDR1 SGDLS and CDR2 YYNGEE. Combining the CDR3 with reference TRBV9 and TRBJ2-7 gives the whole variable domain DSGVTQTPKHLITATGQRVTLRCSPRSGDLSVYWYQQSLDQGLQFLIQYYNGEERAKGNILERFSAQQFPDLHSELNLSSLELGDSALYFCASSAGGREGSEQYFGPGTRLTVT.